This T cell receptor (beta chain) stems from a study of T cell repertoires in cytomegalovirus infection. The wider study: Public TCR beta signatures provided an indication of both CMV infection and a matching HLA type.

Study-level results: What dominated the ex vivo response were HLA-C-restricted CMV-specific TCR beta clonotypes. Identification of carriers of CMV plus the relevant HLA was achieved through cumulative public TCR beta family frequency.

This clonotype was observed a handful of times. The antigen remains unidentified. One entry per CDR3 protein results from TCRdb running MiXCR on the reads. The data show some 900,000 distinct CDR3 sequences, around a third seen once. V was clipped by 2 bases and J by 6 bases, with 18 bases between them. The CDR3 contains 16 residues. Germline V gives CDR1 SGHVS, CDR2 FQNEAQ. This specimen consisted of cultured CD8+ T cells from PBMCs, obtained from culture after CMV antigen stimulation. The sequence derives from a human donor in good health (CMV status not recorded). Some clones in this sample may be carry-over from other donors' samples. The rearrangement joins TRBV7-8 to TRBJ2-3; maybe TRBD1 (5 bases). In DNA, the CDR3 is TGTGCCAGCAGCTTATCTCTGCTCAACAGGAGCGATACGCAGTATTTT. Translation gives CASSLSLLNRSDTQYF.